This TCR beta chain was found in a study of T-cell reconstitution after alpha-beta-depleted transplantation in children. CDR1 is SGHAT and CDR2 is FQNNGV in the germline V gene. J was trimmed by 4 bases and V by 7 bases; bases with no gene match: 10. The CDR3 sequence is 15 residues long. Unique molecular identifiers were incorporated when the TCRbeta library was constructed. TCRdb recomputed calls from the PCR reads with MiXCR, one row per CDR3 protein. The sample contains almost 500,000 distinct CDR3 sequences, roughly a tenth of which appear only once. Points from the study as a whole: Newly produced T cells mostly accounted for T-cell counts and diversity one year post-transplant. Reportedly, roughly two months post-transplant, alpha-beta T cells arose from several hundred expanded graft clones.

This clonotype came up many times. Antigen specificity is unknown. The chain is built from TRBV11-2 and TRBJ2-7, with TRBD2 matching over 10 bases. This sequence originates from a child younger than 10 with inherited bone marrow failure, due to receive a stem cell transplant. The material was PBMCs, obtained before TCRalphabeta/CD19-depleted stem cell transplant. CDR3 protein: CASTPTSGVLYEQYF. The CDR3 DNA sequence: TGTGCCAGCACCCCCACTAGCGGGGTACTTTACGAGCAGTACTTC.